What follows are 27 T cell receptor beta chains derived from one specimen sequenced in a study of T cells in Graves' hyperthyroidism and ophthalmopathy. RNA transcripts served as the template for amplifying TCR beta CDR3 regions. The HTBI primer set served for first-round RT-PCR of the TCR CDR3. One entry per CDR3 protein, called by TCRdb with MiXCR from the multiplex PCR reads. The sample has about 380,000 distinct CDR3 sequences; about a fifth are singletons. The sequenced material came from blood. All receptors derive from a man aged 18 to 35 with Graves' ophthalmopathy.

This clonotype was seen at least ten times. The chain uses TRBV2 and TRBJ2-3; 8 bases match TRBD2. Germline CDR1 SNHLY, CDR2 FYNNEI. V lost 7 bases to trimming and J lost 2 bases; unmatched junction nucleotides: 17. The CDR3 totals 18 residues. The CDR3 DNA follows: TGTGCCAGCAAACTACTAGCGGAGATCCGCTTGTCCACAGATACGCAGTATTTT. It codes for CASKLLAEIRLSTDTQYF. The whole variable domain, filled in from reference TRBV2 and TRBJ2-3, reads EPEVTQTPSHQVTQMGQEVILRCVPISNHLYFYWYRQILGQKVEFLVSFYNNEISEKSEIFDDQFSVERPDGSNFTLKIRSTKLEDSAMYFCASKLLAEIRLSTDTQYFGPGTRLTVL.

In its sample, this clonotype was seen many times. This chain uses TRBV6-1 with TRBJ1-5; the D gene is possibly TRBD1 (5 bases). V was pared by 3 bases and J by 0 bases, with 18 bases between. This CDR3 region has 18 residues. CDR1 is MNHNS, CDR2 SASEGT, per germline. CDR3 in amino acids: CASSEVSQTVHSNQPQHF. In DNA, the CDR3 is TGTGCCAGCAGTGAGGTCTCCCAGACAGTTCATAGCAATCAGCCCCAGCATTTT.

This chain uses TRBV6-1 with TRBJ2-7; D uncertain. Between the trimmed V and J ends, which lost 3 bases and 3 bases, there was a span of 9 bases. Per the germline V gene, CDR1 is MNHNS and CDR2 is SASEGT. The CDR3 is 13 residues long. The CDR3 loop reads CASSDYDGYEQYF. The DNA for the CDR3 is TGTGCCAGCAGTGACTACGACGGCTACGAGCAGTACTTC.

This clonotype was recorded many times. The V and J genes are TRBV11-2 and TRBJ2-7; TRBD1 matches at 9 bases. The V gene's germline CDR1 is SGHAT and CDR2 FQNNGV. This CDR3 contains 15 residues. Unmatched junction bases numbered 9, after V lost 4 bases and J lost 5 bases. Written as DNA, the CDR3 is TGTGCCAGCAGCTGGGCGGGGACAGGGATCAACGAGCAGTACTTC. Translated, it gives CASSWAGTGINEQYF.

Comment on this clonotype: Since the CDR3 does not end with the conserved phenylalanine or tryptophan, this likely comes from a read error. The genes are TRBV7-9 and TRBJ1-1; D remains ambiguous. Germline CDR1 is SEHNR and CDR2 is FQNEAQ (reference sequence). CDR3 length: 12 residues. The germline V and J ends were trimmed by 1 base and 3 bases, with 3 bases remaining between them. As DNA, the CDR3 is TGTGCCAGCAGCTTAGGCTACACTGAAGCTTTCCTT. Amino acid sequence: CASSLGYTEAFL.

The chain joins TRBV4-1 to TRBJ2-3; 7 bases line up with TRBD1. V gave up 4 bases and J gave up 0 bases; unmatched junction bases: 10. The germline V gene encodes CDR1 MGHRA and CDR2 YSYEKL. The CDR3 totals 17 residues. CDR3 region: CASSLIQGVASTDTQYF. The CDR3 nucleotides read TGCGCCAGCAGCCTAATTCAGGGGGTAGCGAGCACAGATACGCAGTATTTT.

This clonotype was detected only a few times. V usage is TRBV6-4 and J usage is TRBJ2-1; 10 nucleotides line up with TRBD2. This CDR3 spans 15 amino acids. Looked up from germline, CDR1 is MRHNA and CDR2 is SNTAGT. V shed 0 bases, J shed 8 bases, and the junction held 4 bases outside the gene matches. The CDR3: CASSDSTSGDDEQFF. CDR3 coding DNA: TGTGCCAGCAGTGACTCTACTAGCGGGGACGATGAGCAGTTCTTC.

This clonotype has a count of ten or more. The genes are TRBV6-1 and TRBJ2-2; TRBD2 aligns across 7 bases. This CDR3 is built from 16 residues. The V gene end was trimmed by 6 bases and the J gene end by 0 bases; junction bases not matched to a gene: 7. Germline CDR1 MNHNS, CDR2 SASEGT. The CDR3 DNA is TGTGCCAGCAGGAGACTAGCCGACGCGAACACCGGGGAGCTGTTTTTT. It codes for CASRRLADANTGELFF.

The CDR3 DNA sequence: TGTGCCAGCTCACCAGGGGTCCCAAGTATCGATTCACCCCTCCACTTT. Translated: CASSPGVPSIDSPLHF. V is TRBV18 and J is TRBJ1-6; D is unclear. CDR1 is KGHSH and CDR2 is LQKENI in the germline V gene. This CDR3 is 16 amino acids long. V was trimmed by 2 bases and J by 8 bases, leaving 16 bases between them.

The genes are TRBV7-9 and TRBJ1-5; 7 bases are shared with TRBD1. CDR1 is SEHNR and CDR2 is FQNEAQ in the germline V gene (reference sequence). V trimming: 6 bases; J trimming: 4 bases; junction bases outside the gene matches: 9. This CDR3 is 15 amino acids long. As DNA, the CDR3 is TGTGCCAGCAGTTCTACAGGGGAGCTAAATCAGCCCCAGCATTTT. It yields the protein CASSSTGELNQPQHF. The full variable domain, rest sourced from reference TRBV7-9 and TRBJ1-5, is DTGVSQNPRHKITKRGQNVTFRCDPISEHNRLYWYRQTLGQGPEFLTYFQNEAQLEKSRLLSDRFSAERPKGSFSTLEIQRTEQGDSAMYLCASSSTGELNQPQHFGDGTRLSIL.

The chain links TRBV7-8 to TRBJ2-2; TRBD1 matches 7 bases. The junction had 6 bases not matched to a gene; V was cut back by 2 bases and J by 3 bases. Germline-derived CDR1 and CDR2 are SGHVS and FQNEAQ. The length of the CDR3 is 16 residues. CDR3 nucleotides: TGTGCCAGCAGCTTACCCAGGGGGAAGCACACCGGGGAGCTGTTTTTT. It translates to CASSLPRGKHTGELFF.

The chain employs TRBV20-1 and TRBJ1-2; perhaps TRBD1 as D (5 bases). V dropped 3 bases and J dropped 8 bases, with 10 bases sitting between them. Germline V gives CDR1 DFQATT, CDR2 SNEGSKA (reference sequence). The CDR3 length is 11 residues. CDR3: CSASDGGGYTF. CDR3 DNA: TGCAGTGCTAGCGACGGGGGGGGCTACACCTTC.

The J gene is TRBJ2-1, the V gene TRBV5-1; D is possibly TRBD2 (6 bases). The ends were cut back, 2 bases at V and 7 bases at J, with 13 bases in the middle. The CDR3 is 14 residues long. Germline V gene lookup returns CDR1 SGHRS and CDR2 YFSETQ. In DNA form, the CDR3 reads TGCGCCAGCAGCTTTGGGACTTCCCAGAATGAGCAGTTCTTC. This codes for CASSFGTSQNEQFF.

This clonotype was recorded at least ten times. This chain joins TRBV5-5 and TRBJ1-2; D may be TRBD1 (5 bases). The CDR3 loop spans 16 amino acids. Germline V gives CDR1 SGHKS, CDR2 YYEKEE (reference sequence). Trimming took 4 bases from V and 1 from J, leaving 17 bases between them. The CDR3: CASSHTGTANNYGYTF. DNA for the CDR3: TGTGCCAGCAGCCACACCGGGACCGCAAATAACTATGGCTACACCTTC.

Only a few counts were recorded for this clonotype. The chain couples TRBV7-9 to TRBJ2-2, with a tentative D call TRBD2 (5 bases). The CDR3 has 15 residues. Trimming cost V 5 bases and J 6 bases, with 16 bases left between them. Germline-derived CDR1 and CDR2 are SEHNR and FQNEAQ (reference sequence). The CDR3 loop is CASSGLTGSAGELFF. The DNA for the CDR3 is TGTGCCAGCAGCGGCCTGACGGGGTCAGCCGGGGAGCTGTTTTTT.

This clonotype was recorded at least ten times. Here the CDR3 DNA reads TGTGCCAGCAGCCGCGAGGTTGGCGTTGATAATTCACCCCTCCACTTT. Translation gives CASSREVGVDNSPLHF. The rearrangement links TRBV3-1 to TRBJ1-6; D uncertain. Trimming shortened V by 4 bases and J by 5 bases, and 15 bases separated the two germline ends. Germline loops: CDR1 LGHDT, CDR2 YNNKEL (reference sequence). The length of the CDR3 is 16 residues.

CDR3 coding DNA: TGTGCCAGCAGATCCCCCGGGCATTTT. This translates into CASRSPGHF. The chain employs TRBV2 and TRBJ1-5; D not certain. Germline-derived CDR1 and CDR2 are SNHLY and FYNNEI. The V end was cut by 6 bases, the J end by 15 bases, with 9 bases between. The CDR3 contains 9 residues.

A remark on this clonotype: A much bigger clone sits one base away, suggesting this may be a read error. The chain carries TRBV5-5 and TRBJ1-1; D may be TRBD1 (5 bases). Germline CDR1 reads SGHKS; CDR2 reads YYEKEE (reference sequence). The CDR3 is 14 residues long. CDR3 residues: CASSLAGGPTEASF. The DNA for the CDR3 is TGTGCCAGCAGCTTGGCCGGGGGACCTACTGAAGCTTCCTTT.

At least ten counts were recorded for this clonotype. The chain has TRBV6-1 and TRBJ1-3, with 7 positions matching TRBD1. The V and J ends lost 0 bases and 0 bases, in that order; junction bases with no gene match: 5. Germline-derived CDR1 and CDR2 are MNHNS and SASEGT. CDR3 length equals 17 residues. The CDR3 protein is CASSEAPGGVSGNTIYF. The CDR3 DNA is TGTGCCAGCAGTGAAGCTCCAGGGGGAGTCTCTGGAAACACCATATATTTT.

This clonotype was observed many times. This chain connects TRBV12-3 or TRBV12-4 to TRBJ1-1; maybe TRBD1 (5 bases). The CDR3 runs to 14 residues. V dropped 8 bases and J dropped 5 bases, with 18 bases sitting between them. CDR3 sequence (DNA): TGTGCCAGCCTCCCCGCAGGGCGGGAGACTGAAGCTTTCTTT. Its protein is CASLPAGRETEAFF.

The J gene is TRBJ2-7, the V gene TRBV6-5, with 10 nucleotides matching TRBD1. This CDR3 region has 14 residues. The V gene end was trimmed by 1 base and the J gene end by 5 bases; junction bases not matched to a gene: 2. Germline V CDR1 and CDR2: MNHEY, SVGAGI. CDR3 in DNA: TGTGCCAGCAGTTACTTCGGGACAGGGGACGAGCAGTACTTC. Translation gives CASSYFGTGDEQYF.

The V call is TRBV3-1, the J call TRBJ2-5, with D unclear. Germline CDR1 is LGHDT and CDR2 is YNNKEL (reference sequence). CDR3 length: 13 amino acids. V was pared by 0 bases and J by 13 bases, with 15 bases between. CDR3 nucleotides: TGTGCCAGCAGCCAAGAGTCCCGGTTGAGACGGTACTTC. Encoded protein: CASSQESRLRRYF.

Here the CDR3 DNA reads TGCGCCAGCAGCCCGATACAGGGACCCGGTATCGGCTACACCTTC. This codes for CASSPIQGPGIGYTF. The chain joins TRBV4-1 to TRBJ1-2; maybe TRBD1 (6 bases). CDR1 MGHRA and CDR2 YSYEKL come from the germline V gene. This CDR3 contains 15 residues. V was cut by 4 bases and J by 8 bases, with 20 bases left in between.

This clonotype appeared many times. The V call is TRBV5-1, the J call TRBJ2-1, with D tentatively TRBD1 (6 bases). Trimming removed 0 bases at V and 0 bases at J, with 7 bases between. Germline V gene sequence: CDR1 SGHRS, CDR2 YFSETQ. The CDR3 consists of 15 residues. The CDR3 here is CASSLEGVSYNEQFF. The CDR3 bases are TGCGCCAGCAGCTTGGAGGGGGTCTCCTACAATGAGCAGTTCTTC.

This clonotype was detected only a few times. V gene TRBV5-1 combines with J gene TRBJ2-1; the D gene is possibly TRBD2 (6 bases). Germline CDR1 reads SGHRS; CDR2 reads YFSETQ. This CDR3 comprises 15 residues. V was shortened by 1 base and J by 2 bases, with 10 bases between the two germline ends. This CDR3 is CASSLNGGPYNEQFF. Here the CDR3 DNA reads TGCGCCAGCAGCTTGAACGGGGGTCCCTACAATGAGCAGTTCTTC.

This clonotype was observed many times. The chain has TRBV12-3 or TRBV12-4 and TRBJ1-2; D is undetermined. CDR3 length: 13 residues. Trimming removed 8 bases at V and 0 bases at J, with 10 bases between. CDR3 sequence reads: CASARQANYGYTF. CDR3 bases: TGTGCCAGCGCTAGGCAGGCTAACTATGGCTACACCTTC.

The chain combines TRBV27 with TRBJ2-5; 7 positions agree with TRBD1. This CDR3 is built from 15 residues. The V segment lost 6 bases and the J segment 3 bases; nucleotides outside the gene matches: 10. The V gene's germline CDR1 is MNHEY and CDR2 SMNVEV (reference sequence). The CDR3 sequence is CASRHDRVSKETQYF. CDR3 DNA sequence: TGTGCCAGCAGACACGACAGGGTTTCCAAAGAGACCCAGTACTTC.